The 3 T cell receptor beta chains given below trace back to one sample, sequenced in a study of blood T cells in healthy people across ages. Combining a sample-barcoded 5' primer with a J-beta primer mix, a second PCR ran for roughly 6 to 11 cycles. One entry per CDR3 protein results from TCRdb running MiXCR on the 5' RACE reads. The table includes 650,000 to 950,000 distinct CDR3 sequences, 40% to 50% detected once. The material sequenced was blood. These receptors originate from a man in his 60s in good health.

This clonotype came up a few times. V is TRBV7-9 and J is TRBJ1-1; 9 nucleotides agree with TRBD1. Unmatched junction bases numbered 6, after V lost 4 bases and J lost 0 bases. Per the germline V gene, CDR1 is SEHNR and CDR2 is FQNEAQ (reference sequence). This CDR3 is built from 16 residues. The chain's CDR3 is CASSSRTGEMNTEAFF. DNA for the CDR3: TGTGCCAGCAGCTCTCGGACAGGGGAGATGAACACTGAAGCTTTCTTT.

With respect to this clonotype: One end of the junction fails to match germline, which may point to a read error. The J gene is TRBJ1-2, the V gene TRBV6-1; D call uncertain. The germline V gene has CDR1 MNHNS and CDR2 SASEGT. The CDR3 consists of 16 residues. This chain's CDR3 is CASSEALRGGSYDYTF. The CDR3, as DNA: TGTGCCAGCAGTGAAGCGCTTCGAGGAGGGAGTTATGACTACACCTTC.

The rearrangement links TRBV7-2 to TRBJ2-1; 8 bases are a match to TRBD2. The CDR3 is 17 amino acids. J lost 5 bases, V lost 0 bases, and 9 bases had no gene match. The V gene's germline CDR1 is SGHTA and CDR2 FQGNSA. CDR3 coding DNA: TGTGCCAGCAGCTTAGCAGGTCGGGGGGGCTGGAACAATGAGCAGTTCTTC. Translated: CASSLAGRGGWNNEQFF.